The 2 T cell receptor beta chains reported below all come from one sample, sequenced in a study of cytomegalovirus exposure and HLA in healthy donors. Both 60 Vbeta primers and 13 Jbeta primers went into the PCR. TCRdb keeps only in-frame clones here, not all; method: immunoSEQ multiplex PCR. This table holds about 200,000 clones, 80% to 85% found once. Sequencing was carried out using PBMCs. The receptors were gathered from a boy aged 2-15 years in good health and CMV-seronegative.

CDR3 in amino acids: CASSLSLWPTGDEKLFF. The CDR3 bases are TGTGCCAGCAGCTTATCGTTATGGCCGACAGGAGACGAAAAACTGTTTTTT. The chain combines TRBV7-9 with TRBJ1-4; a weak D match, TRBD1 (6 bases). This CDR3 has 17 amino acids. Germline loops: CDR1 SEHNR, CDR2 FQNEAQ (reference sequence). Trimming left V 2 bases short and J 8 bases short, with 21 bases between.

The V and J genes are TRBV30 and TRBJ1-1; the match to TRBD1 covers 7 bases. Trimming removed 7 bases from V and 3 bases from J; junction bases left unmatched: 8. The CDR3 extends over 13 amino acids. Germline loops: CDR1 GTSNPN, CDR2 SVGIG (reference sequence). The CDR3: CASRDSAHTEAFF. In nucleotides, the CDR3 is TGTGCCTCCCGGGACAGCGCCCACACTGAAGCTTTCTTT.